This T cell receptor (beta chain) originates from a study of blood T cell repertoires in COVID-19. Data came from immunoSEQ multiplex PCR; TCRdb stores just in-frame clones and leaves some out. Of roughly 230,000 clones detected, approximately 84% appear once; the ten largest clones hold around 0.97%. A few counts support this clone. Per the germline V gene, CDR1 is SNHLY and CDR2 is FYNNEI. The ends were cut back, 3 bases at V and 2 bases at J, with 11 bases in the middle. There are 14 residues in the CDR3. The sequenced sample was peripheral blood. This sequence originates from a man aged 35 to 55 with acute or convalescent COVID-19. The rearrangement uses TRBV2 and TRBJ2-7; TRBD1 might be the D (6 bases). CDR3 nucleotide sequence: TGTGCCAGCAGTGAGGGGGACACCGCCTACGAGCAGTACTTC. The encoded protein is CASSEGDTAYEQYF.